The 14 T cell receptor beta chains reported below all come from one sample, sequenced in a study of vaccination effects on CD4 cells after COVID-19 (dated by TCRdb to about 2022). Libraries were built with the immunoSEQ multiplex PCR assay. TCRdb took this table from immuneACCESS and kept in-frame rearrangements with V and J called. Such tables lack part of the clones; where checked against another copy, unresolved V genes explain under half of the gap, and the rest is unexplained. Within this sample are over 50,000 clones, with around four fifths of them counted one time only. In total, the top ten clones hold about 1.2% of the sample. The ViraFEST assay stimulated PBMC with viral peptide pools and then used TCR sequencing to identify antigen-specific CD4+ T cell clonotypes by expansion. After roughly 11 days of culture, CD4+ T cells were isolated with the EasySep CD4+ T cell isolation kit. Each participant got two doses of an mRNA SARS-CoV-2 vaccine, either BNT162b2 or mRNA-1273.

For these receptors, no antigen is known. The source material was CD4+ T cells from PBMCs cultured with HCoV-229E spike peptides, sampled after COVID-19 vaccination. The cell subset or site label, as the study defines it: HCoV-229E spike overlapping peptide pool stimulation. Receptors were obtained from a human donor who received a COVID-19 vaccine.

The genes are TRBV6-1 and TRBJ2-7, with TRBD2 as a possible D gene (5 bases). Trimming pared 0 bases from V and 4 bases from J, leaving 16 bases between. Looked up from germline, CDR1 is MNHNS and CDR2 is SASEGT. The CDR3 consists of 16 residues. The DNA for the CDR3 is TGTGCCAGCAGTGAAGCGCTTCGGACTGGAGGTTACGAGCAGTACGTC. This sequence encodes CASSEALRTGGYEQYV.

The rearrangement joins TRBV5-6 to TRBJ2-7; 7 bases line up with TRBD2. Per the germline V gene, CDR1 is SGHDT and CDR2 is YYEEEE. This CDR3 has 17 residues. V was clipped by 0 bases and J by 0 bases; unmatched bases: 9. CDR3 bases: TGTGCCAGCAGCTTGGGGGAGGGTGCGGCCTCCTCCTACGAGCAGTACGTC. Its protein is CASSLGEGAASSYEQYV.

J is TRBJ2-3 and V is TRBV11-2, with no clear D. Trimming took off 5 bases at V and 8 bases at J, with 14 bases between the two ends. This CDR3 is built from 13 residues. Looked up from germline, CDR1 is SGHAT and CDR2 is FQNNGV. The CDR3 DNA reads TGTGCCAGCAGCCCCACCCTTGGTGGTACGCAGTATTTT. Protein sequence: CASSPTLGGTQYF. The variable domain in full, with the rest retrieved from reference TRBV11-2 and TRBJ2-3, is EAGVAQSPRYKIIEKRQSVAFWCNPISGHATLYWYQQILGQGPKLLIQFQNNGVVDDSQLPKDRFSAERLKGVDSTLKIQPAKLEDSAVYLCASSPTLGGTQYFGPGTRLTVL.

V is TRBV4-1 and J is TRBJ2-1, with 7 bases that match TRBD2. Losses at the gene ends were 4 bases for V and 4 bases for J; bases not matched to a gene: 7. The CDR3 runs 15 residues. Germline CDR1 reads MGHRA; CDR2 reads YSYEKL. The CDR3 reads CASSLPSGVYNEQFF. CDR3 in DNA: TGCGCCAGCAGCCTCCCTAGCGGAGTGTACAATGAGCAGTTCTTC.

This sequence joins TRBV24-1 and TRBJ2-3, with 11 bases lining up with TRBD2. This CDR3 spans 17 amino acids. V was clipped by 3 bases and J by 4 bases; unmatched bases: 8. Germline CDR1 and CDR2: KGHDR and SFDVKD. The CDR3 protein is CATSDTSGGPSADTQYF. The CDR3 DNA reads TGTGCCACCAGTGATACTAGCGGGGGCCCCTCGGCAGATACGCAGTATTTT.

The CDR3 bases are TGTGCCAGCAGCTTGGGGGCCGGTATCGCTAATGAAAAACTGTTTTTT. Protein product: CASSLGAGIANEKLFF. The rearrangement uses TRBV5-5 and TRBJ1-4; D gene ambiguous. Germline V gives CDR1 SGHKS, CDR2 YYEKEE (reference sequence). The CDR3 totals 16 residues. The V end lost 0 bases, the J end lost 3 bases, and 12 bases lay between the germline ends. The full variable domain, completed using reference TRBV5-5 and TRBJ1-4, is DAGVTQSPTHLIKTRGQQVTLRCSPISGHKSVSWYQQVLGQGPQFIFQYYEKEERGRGNFPDRFSARQFPNYSSELNVNALLLGDSALYLCASSLGAGIANEKLFFGSGTQLSVL.

V gene TRBV5-1 combines with J gene TRBJ1-6, with D unclear. Trimming left V 1 base short and J 7 bases short, with 9 bases between. Per the germline V gene, CDR1 is SGHRS and CDR2 is YFSETQ. CDR3 length: 14 residues. The CDR3 spells CASSLWSVNSPLHF. In nucleotides, the CDR3 is TGCGCCAGCAGCTTGTGGTCGGTAAATTCACCCCTCCACTTT. Drawing the rest from reference TRBV5-1 and TRBJ1-6, the complete variable domain is KAGVTQTPRYLIKTRGQQVTLSCSPISGHRSVSWYQQTPGQGLQFLFEYFSETQRNKGNFPGRFSGRQFSNSRSEMNVSTLELGDSALYLCASSLWSVNSPLHFGNGTRLTVT.

The table lists this clone with a few counts. This chain connects TRBV19 to TRBJ1-4; maybe TRBD1 (5 bases). This CDR3 contains 15 residues. CDR1 is LNHDA and CDR2 is SQIVND in the germline V gene (reference sequence). V was pared by 5 bases and J by 0 bases, with 10 bases between. CDR3 region: CASSLTRATNEKLFF. DNA for the CDR3: TGTGCCAGTAGTCTGACCAGGGCAACTAATGAAAAACTGTTTTTT.

This chain connects TRBV6-5 to TRBJ1-1, with a tentative D call TRBD1 (6 bases). CDR1 MNHEY and CDR2 SVGAGI come from the germline V gene. Trimming stripped 2 bases from V and 5 bases from J, with 12 bases between. The CDR3 is made up of 14 amino acids. This CDR3 reads CASSYTRTDTEAFF. In DNA, the CDR3 is TGTGCCAGCAGTTACACCCGGACAGATACTGAAGCTTTCTTT.

The CDR3 here is CASSPGFGETQYF. In nucleotides, the CDR3 is TGTGCCAGCTCACCAGGGTTCGGCGAGACCCAGTACTTC. The J gene is TRBJ2-5, the V gene TRBV18; D remains ambiguous. V lost 2 bases and J 5 bases, leaving 9 bases between the germline ends. Germline V gene sequence: CDR1 KGHSH, CDR2 LQKENI. This CDR3 spans 13 amino acids.

This chain connects TRBV30 to TRBJ2-1; TRBD2 matches 15 bases. J gave up 6 bases and V 4 bases, and 13 bases lay outside the gene matches. The CDR3 runs 18 residues. CDR1 is GTSNPN and CDR2 is SVGIG in the germline V gene (reference sequence). CDR3 sequence: CAWKRTSGGALRPNEQFF. The CDR3 DNA reads as TGTGCCTGGAAAAGGACTAGCGGGGGGGCTTTAAGACCCAATGAGCAGTTCTTC.

This chain connects TRBV10-3 to TRBJ2-2, with 7 bases fitting TRBD1. V shed 6 bases and J 5 bases; nucleotides not matched to a gene: 9. The CDR3 loop spans 15 amino acids. Germline V gene sequence: CDR1 ENHRY, CDR2 SYGVKD. Here the CDR3 reads CAIREDRELTGELFF. CDR3 in DNA: TGTGCCATCAGAGAAGACAGGGAGTTGACCGGGGAGCTGTTTTTT.

The chain couples TRBV18 to TRBJ1-1; tentative D call: TRBD1 (5 bases). The germline V gene encodes CDR1 KGHSH and CDR2 LQKENI. Trimming took 6 bases from V and 7 from J, leaving 18 bases between them. There are 14 residues in the CDR3. CDR3 sequence (DNA): TGTGCCAGCTCTTTTTTTGCAGGGCTGATTGAAGCTTTCTTT. Its protein product is CASSFFAGLIEAFF.

This clone was observed a few times. The chain employs TRBV19 and TRBJ2-6; possible D gene TRBD1, 5 bases. The germline V and J ends were trimmed by 4 bases and 0 bases, with 7 bases remaining between them. Germline lookup yields CDR1 LNHDA and CDR2 SQIVND (reference sequence). This CDR3 is built from 15 residues. CDR3 nucleotide sequence: TGTGCCAGTAGTAGACAGAGCTCTGGGGCCAACGTCCTGACTTTC. It yields the protein CASSRQSSGANVLTF.